This section outlines one TCR beta chain sequence together with its context. The antigen remains undetermined. V lost 5 bases to trimming and J lost 4 bases; unmatched junction nucleotides: 7. Germline CDR1 is SGHVS and CDR2 is FQNEAQ. This CDR3 comprises 17 residues. The data were taken from a study of cytomegalovirus exposure and HLA in healthy donors. Points from the study as a whole: In a later analysis, CMV-associated beta chains were mostly HLA-associated, it appeared. An analysis that was carried out later associated approximately 17,000 TCR beta sequences with HLA alleles at 0.05 false discovery rate. One cluster of highly shared sequence variants probably arose as a sequencing artifact. CMV serostatus alone was available as immune exposure information.

Amplification used 60 Vbeta primers and 13 Jbeta primers. Profiled with immunoSEQ multiplex PCR; TCRdb holds only in-frame clones, not every one. The table lists around 150,000 clones, approximately 83% of them singletons. The J gene is TRBJ2-3, the V gene TRBV7-8; 15 bases fit TRBD2. Sequencing was performed on PBMCs. The origin of this receptor is a woman aged 18-30 years in good health and CMV-seronegative. The CDR3 reads CASSPRTSGGAPDTQYF. CDR3 bases: TGTGCCAGCAGCCCGAGGACTAGCGGGGGGGCCCCAGATACGCAGTATTTT.